The rows below give T cell receptor beta chains drawn from one sample of a study of radiotherapy plus CTLA-4 blockade in lung cancer. Only in-frame clones appear in the TCRdb table, and some are missing; sequencing was by immunoSEQ multiplex PCR. Here the sample spans tens of thousands of clones, approximately 80% being singletons. Sequenced material: peripheral blood, taken from a patient treated with radiotherapy plus ipilimumab. Receptors were obtained from a human donor with non-small cell lung cancer whose response to radiotherapy plus ipilimumab could not be evaluated. Each CDR3 is given with its conserved first and last residue. Each record gives: J gene, D gene, clone size, V gene, CDR3 protein, CDR3 DNA. The D gene is left open where the match is weak. The size entry is marked missing in some rows and otherwise reads once, few, many or a size class.

j_call: TRBJ1-5; d_call: NA; clone_size: NA; v_call: TRBV6-1; cdr3_aa: CASSAGNINQPQHF; cdr3_nt: TGTGCCAGCAGTGCGGGGAATATCAATCAGCCCCAGCATTTT
j_call: TRBJ2-1; d_call: TRBD2; clone_size: NA; v_call: TRBV7-9; cdr3_aa: CASSPRWAGVYNEQFF; cdr3_nt: TGTGCCAGCAGCCCAAGGTGGGCGGGGGTCTACAATGAGCAGTTCTTC
j_call: TRBJ2-5; d_call: NA; clone_size: NA; v_call: TRBV7-9; cdr3_aa: CASSFTGGETQYF; cdr3_nt: TGTGCCAGCAGCTTCACCGGGGGAGAGACCCAGTACTTC
j_call: TRBJ1-6; d_call: NA; clone_size: NA; v_call: TRBV9; cdr3_aa: CASATVTNSPLHF; cdr3_nt: TGTGCCAGCGCCACAGTTACTAATTCACCCCTCCACTTT
j_call: TRBJ2-2; d_call: TRBD2; clone_size: NA; v_call: TRBV9; cdr3_aa: CASTPGGLAFGELFF; cdr3_nt: TGTGCCAGCACTCCAGGGGGACTAGCGTTCGGGGAGCTGTTTTTT
j_call: TRBJ1-6; d_call: NA; clone_size: NA; v_call: TRBV5-6; cdr3_aa: CASSLGQANSPLHF; cdr3_nt: TGTGCCAGCAGCTTGGGACAGGCTAATTCACCCCTCCACTTT
j_call: TRBJ2-5; d_call: TRBD2; clone_size: NA; v_call: TRBV28; cdr3_aa: CASSIYGTSGQETQYF; cdr3_nt: TGTGCCAGCAGTATCTACGGGACTAGCGGCCAAGAGACCCAGTACTTC
j_call: TRBJ2-1; d_call: TRBD2; clone_size: NA; v_call: TRBV18; cdr3_aa: CASSSGLAAYNEQFF; cdr3_nt: TGTGCCAGCTCATCGGGACTAGCGGCCTACAATGAGCAGTTCTTC
j_call: TRBJ2-5; d_call: NA; clone_size: once; v_call: TRBV9; cdr3_aa: CASSVVEGAETQYF; cdr3_nt: TGTGCCAGCAGCGTAGTAGAGGGAGCGGAGACCCAGTACTTC
j_call: TRBJ2-3; d_call: TRBD2; clone_size: NA; v_call: TRBV29-1; cdr3_aa: CSGSAGGGTDTQYF; cdr3_nt: TGCAGCGGGAGTGCGGGGGGGGGCACAGATACGCAGTATTTT
j_call: TRBJ2-5; d_call: TRBD1; clone_size: NA; v_call: TRBV19; cdr3_aa: CASSSQTGWETQYF; cdr3_nt: TGTGCCAGTAGTTCACAGACAGGGTGGGAGACCCAGTACTTC
j_call: TRBJ2-1; d_call: NA; clone_size: few; v_call: TRBV21-1; cdr3_aa: CAGRGDEQFF; cdr3_nt: TGTGCCGGCCGCGGGGATGAGCAGTTCTTC
j_call: TRBJ2-5; d_call: TRBD1; clone_size: NA; v_call: TRBV4-2; cdr3_aa: CASSPPGTGKEETQYF; cdr3_nt: TGTGCCAGCAGCCCACCCGGGACAGGGAAAGAAGAGACCCAGTACTTC
j_call: TRBJ2-7; d_call: TRBD2; clone_size: NA; v_call: TRBV7-2; cdr3_aa: CASSFRLAGGYEQYF; cdr3_nt: TGTGCCAGCAGCTTCAGACTAGCGGGAGGGTATGAGCAGTACTTC
j_call: TRBJ1-4; d_call: TRBD1; clone_size: NA; v_call: TRBV29-1; cdr3_aa: CSVEGPGGNEKLFF; cdr3_nt: TGCAGCGTTGAAGGTCCAGGGGGGAATGAAAAACTGTTTTTT
j_call: TRBJ2-1; d_call: NA; clone_size: once; v_call: TRBV29-1; cdr3_aa: CSVEGRLAYNEQFF; cdr3_nt: TGCAGCGTTGAAGGTCGCCTAGCCTACAATGAGCAGTTCTTC
j_call: TRBJ2-2; d_call: TRBD2; clone_size: NA; v_call: TRBV19; cdr3_aa: CASRFLTSGGATGELFF; cdr3_nt: TGTGCCAGTAGATTCCTGACTAGCGGGGGGGCTACCGGGGAGCTGTTTTTT
j_call: TRBJ2-1; d_call: TRBD2; clone_size: NA; v_call: TRBV5-1; cdr3_aa: CASSLNAGGPTYNEQFF; cdr3_nt: TGCGCCAGCAGCTTGAACGCGGGAGGCCCGACCTACAATGAGCAGTTCTTC
j_call: TRBJ2-5; d_call: NA; clone_size: NA; v_call: TRBV6-5; cdr3_aa: CASRNPSGETQYF; cdr3_nt: TGTGCCAGCAGGAACCCATCGGGGGAGACCCAGTACTTC
j_call: TRBJ2-5; d_call: TRBD1; clone_size: NA; v_call: TRBV9; cdr3_aa: CAGGDRGGEETQYF; cdr3_nt: TGTGCCGGCGGGGACAGGGGGGGGGAAGAGACCCAGTACTTC
j_call: TRBJ1-4; d_call: NA; clone_size: NA; v_call: TRBV10-1; cdr3_aa: CASSGGSPQKEKLFF; cdr3_nt: TGCGCCAGCAGTGGTGGTTCGCCACAAAAAGAAAAACTGTTTTTT
j_call: TRBJ2-2; d_call: NA; clone_size: few; v_call: TRBV9; cdr3_aa: CASSYSLRGRTGELFF; cdr3_nt: TGTGCCAGCAGCTATAGCCTCAGGGGAAGAACCGGGGAGCTGTTTTTT
j_call: TRBJ2-7; d_call: NA; clone_size: NA; v_call: TRBV28; cdr3_aa: CASSSSYPGYEQYF; cdr3_nt: TGTGCCAGCAGCTCTTCGTATCCGGGGTACGAGCAGTACTTC
j_call: TRBJ2-3; d_call: TRBD1; clone_size: NA; v_call: TRBV5-4; cdr3_aa: CASSQRTGADTQYF; cdr3_nt: TGTGCCAGCAGCCAGAGGACAGGTGCAGATACGCAGTATTTT
j_call: TRBJ2-2; d_call: TRBD1; clone_size: NA; v_call: TRBV6-5; cdr3_aa: CASSYGTGNTGELFF; cdr3_nt: TGTGCCAGCAGTTACGGGACAGGGAACACCGGGGAGCTGTTTTTT